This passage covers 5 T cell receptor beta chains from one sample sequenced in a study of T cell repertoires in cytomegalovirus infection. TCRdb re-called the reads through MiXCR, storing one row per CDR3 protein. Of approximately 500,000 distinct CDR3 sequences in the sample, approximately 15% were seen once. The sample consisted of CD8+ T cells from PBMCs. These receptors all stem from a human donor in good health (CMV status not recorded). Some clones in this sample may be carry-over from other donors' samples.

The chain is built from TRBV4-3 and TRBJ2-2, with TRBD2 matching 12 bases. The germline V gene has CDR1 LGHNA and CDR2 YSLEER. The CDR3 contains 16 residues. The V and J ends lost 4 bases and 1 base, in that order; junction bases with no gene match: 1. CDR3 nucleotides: TGCGCCAGCAGCCCGACTAGCGGGGGGAACACCGGGGAGCTGTTTTTT. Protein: CASSPTSGGNTGELFF.

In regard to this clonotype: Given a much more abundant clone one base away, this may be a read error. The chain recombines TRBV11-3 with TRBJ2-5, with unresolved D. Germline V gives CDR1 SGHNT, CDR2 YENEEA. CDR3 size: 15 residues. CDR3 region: CASSLAHRAQEIQYF. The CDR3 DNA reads TGTGCCAGCAGCTTAGCCCACCGGGCCCAAGAGATCCAGTACTTC.

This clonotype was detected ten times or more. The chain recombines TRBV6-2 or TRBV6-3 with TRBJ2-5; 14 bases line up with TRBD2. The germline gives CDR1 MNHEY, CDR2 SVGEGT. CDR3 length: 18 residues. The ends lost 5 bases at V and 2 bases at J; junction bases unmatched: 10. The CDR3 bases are TGTGCCAGCAGTAAGGGACTAGCGGGAGAAGAGGGGCAAGAGACCCAGTACTTC. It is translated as CASSKGLAGEEGQETQYF.

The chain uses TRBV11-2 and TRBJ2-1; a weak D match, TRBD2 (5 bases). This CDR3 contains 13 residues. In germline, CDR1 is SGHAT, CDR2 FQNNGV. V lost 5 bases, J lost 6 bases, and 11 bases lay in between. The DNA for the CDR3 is TGTGCCAGCAGCCAACGGGATTTCAATGAGCAGTTCTTC. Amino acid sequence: CASSQRDFNEQFF.

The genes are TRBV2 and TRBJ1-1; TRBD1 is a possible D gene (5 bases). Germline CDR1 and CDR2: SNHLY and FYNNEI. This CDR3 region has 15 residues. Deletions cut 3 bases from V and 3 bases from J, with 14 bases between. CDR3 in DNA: TGTGCCAGCAGTGATGTAGATTCGGGGCACACTGAAGCTTTCTTT. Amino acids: CASSDVDSGHTEAFF.